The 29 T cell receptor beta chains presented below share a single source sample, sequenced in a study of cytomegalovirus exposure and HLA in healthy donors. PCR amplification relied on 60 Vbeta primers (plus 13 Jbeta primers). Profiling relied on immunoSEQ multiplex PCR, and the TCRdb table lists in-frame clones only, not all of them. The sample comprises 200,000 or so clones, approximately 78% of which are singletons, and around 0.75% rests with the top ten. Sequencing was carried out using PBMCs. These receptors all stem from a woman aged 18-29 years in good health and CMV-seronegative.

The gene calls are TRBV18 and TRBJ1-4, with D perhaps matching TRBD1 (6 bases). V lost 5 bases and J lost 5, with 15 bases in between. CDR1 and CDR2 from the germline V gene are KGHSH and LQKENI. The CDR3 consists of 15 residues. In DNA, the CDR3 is TGTGCCAGCTCAGTCGGGACAAGCGACAATGAAAAACTGTTTTTT. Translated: CASSVGTSDNEKLFF.

CDR3 sequence: CAWTPWASKGIMDTGELFF. CDR3 sequence (DNA): TGTGCCTGGACCCCCTGGGCCTCGAAAGGCATCATGGACACCGGGGAGCTGTTTTTT. The chain is built from TRBV30 and TRBJ2-2; the D is unclear. The CDR3 runs 19 residues. Germline V lookup: CDR1 GTSNPN, CDR2 SVGIG (reference sequence). V lost 4 bases and J 3 bases, leaving 27 bases between the germline ends.

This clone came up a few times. CDR3 sequence: CASSRSSVAALYEQYF. The CDR3 nucleotides read TGCGCCAGCAGCCGAAGTAGCGTAGCGGCTCTCTACGAGCAGTACTTC. V usage is TRBV5-1 and J usage is TRBJ2-7; TRBD2 is a possible D gene (6 bases). Germline V CDR1 and CDR2: SGHRS, YFSETQ. CDR3 size: 16 residues. V was clipped by 4 bases and J by 3 bases, with 20 bases between them.

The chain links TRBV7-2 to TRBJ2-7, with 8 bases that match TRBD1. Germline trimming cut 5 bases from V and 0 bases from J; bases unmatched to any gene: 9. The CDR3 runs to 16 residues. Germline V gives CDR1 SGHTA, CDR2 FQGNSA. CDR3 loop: CASSISSTGGSYEQYF. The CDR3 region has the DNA TGTGCCAGCAGCATTAGCTCCACAGGGGGCTCCTACGAGCAGTACTTC.

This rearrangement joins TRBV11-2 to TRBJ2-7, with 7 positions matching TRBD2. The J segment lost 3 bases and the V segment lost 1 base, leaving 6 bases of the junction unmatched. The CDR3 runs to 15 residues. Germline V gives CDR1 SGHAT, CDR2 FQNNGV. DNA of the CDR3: TGTGCCAGCAGCTTAGCGGGGGGACCAATCTACGAGCAGTACTTC. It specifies CASSLAGGPIYEQYF.

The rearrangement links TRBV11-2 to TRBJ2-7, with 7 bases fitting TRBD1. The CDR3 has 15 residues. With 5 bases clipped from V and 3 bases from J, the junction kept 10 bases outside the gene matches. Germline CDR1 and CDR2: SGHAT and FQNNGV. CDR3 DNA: TGTGCCAGCAGCACGGTGAGGGGGCTTGACTACGAGCAGTACTTC. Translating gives CASSTVRGLDYEQYF.

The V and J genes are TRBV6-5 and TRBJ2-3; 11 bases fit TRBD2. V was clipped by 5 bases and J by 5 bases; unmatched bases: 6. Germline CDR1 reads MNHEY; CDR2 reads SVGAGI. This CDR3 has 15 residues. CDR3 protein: CASSLSGGGGDTQYF. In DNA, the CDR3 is TGTGCCAGCAGTCTTAGCGGGGGGGGTGGAGATACGCAGTATTTT.

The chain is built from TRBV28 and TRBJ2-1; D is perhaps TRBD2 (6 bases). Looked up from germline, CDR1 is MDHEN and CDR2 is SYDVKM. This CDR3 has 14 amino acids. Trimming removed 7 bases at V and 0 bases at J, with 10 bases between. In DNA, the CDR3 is TGTGCCAGCAAAATAGCGGCCTCCTACAATGAGCAGTTCTTC. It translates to CASKIAASYNEQFF.

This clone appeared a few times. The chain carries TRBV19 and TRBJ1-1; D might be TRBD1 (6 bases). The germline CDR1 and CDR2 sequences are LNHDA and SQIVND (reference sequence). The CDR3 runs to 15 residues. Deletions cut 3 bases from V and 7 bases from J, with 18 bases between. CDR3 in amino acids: CASSISVGAGDEAFF. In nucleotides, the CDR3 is TGTGCCAGTAGTATTTCGGTTGGGGCAGGGGATGAAGCTTTCTTT.

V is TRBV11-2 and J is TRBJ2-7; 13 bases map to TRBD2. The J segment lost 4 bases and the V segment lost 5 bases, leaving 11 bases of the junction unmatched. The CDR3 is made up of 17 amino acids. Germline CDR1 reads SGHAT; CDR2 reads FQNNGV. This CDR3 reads CASSRTSGSVESYEQYF. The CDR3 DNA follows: TGTGCCAGCAGCCGGACTAGCGGGAGTGTGGAGTCATACGAGCAGTACTTC.

The CDR3 sequence: CASSHDRGSSNEQFF. The CDR3 nucleotides read TGTGCCAGCAGTCATGACAGGGGGTCTTCAAATGAGCAGTTCTTC. The chain employs TRBV6-5 and TRBJ2-1, with 9 bases identical to TRBD1. Germline V lookup: CDR1 MNHEY, CDR2 SVGAGI. Trimming took 5 bases from V and 7 from J; bases not matched to a gene: 9. CDR3 length: 15 amino acids.

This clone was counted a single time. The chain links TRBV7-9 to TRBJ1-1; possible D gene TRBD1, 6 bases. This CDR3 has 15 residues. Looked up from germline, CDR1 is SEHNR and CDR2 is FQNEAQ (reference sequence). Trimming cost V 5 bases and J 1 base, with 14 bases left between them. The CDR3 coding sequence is TGTGCCAGCAGCACCCTAGTACAGGGGAACACTGAAGCTTTCTTT. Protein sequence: CASSTLVQGNTEAFF.

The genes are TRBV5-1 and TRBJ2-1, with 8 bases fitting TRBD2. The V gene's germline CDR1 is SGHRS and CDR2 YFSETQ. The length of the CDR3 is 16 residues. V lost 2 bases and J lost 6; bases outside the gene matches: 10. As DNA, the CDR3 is TGCGCCAGCAGCTTACCCGGCGCGGGGGGTTTCAATGAGCAGTTCTTC. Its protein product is CASSLPGAGGFNEQFF.

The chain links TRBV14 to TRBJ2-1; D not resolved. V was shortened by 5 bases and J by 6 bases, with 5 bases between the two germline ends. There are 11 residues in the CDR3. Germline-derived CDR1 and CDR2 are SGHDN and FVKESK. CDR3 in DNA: TGTGCCAGCAGCGTCTTCAATGAGCAGTTCTTC. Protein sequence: CASSVFNEQFF.

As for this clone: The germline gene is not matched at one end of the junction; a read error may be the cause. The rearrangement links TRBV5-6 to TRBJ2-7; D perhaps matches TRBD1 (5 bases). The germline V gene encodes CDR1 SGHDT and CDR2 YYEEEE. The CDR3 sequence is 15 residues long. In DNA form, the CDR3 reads TGTGCCGGCAGCTTGGAGCCAGGGCGGTCCTACGAGCAGTACTTC. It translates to CAGSLEPGRSYEQYF.

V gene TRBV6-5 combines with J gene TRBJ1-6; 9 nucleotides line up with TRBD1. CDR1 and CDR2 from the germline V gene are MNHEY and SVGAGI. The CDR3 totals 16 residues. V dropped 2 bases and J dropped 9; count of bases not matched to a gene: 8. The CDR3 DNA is TGTGCCAGCAGTTACCCCCTACAGGGGGCGGTTTCACCCCTCCACTTT. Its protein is CASSYPLQGAVSPLHF.

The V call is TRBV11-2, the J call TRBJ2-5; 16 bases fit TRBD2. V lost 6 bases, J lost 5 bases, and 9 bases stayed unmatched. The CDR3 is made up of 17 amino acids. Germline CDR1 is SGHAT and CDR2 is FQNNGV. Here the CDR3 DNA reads TGTGCCAGCAGTCCCGGGACTAGCGGGAGGGCCGGGGAGACCCAGTACTTC. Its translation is CASSPGTSGRAGETQYF.

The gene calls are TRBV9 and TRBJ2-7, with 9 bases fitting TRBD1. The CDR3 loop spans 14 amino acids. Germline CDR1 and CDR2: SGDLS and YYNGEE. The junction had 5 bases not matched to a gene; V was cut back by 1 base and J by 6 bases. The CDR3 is CASSVRQGGSEQYF. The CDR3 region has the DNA TGTGCCAGCAGCGTAAGACAGGGGGGAAGCGAGCAGTACTTC.

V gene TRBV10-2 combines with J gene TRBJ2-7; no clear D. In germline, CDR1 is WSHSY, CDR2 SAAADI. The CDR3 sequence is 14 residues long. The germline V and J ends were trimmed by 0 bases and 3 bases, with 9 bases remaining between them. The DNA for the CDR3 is TGCGCCAGCAGTGAGTCATACAGCCTCTACGAGCAGTACTTC. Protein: CASSESYSLYEQYF.

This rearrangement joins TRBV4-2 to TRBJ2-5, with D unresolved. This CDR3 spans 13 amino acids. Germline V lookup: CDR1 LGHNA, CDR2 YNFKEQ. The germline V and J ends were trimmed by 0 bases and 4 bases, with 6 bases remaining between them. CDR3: CASSQELIETQYF. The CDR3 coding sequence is TGTGCCAGCAGCCAAGAACTCATAGAGACCCAGTACTTC.

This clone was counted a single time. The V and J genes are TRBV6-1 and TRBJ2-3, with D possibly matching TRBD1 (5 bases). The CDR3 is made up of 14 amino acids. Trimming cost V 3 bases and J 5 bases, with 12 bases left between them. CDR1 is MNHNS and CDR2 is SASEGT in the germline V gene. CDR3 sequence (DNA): TGTGCCAGCAGTGAGCAGGGCCAGGGAGATACGCAGTATTTT. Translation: CASSEQGQGDTQYF.

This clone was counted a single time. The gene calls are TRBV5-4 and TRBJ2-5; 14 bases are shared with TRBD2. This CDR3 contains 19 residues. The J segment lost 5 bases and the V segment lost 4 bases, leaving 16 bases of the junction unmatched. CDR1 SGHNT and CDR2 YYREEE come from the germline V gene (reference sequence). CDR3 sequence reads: CASSLGTSGGTFRVETQYF. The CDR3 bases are TGTGCCAGCAGCCTCGGGACTAGCGGGGGAACCTTTAGGGTGGAGACCCAGTACTTC. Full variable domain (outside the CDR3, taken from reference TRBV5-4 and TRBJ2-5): ETGVTQSPTHLIKTRGQQVTLRCSSQSGHNTVSWYQQALGQGPQFIFQYYREEENGRGNFPPRFSGLQFPNYSSELNVNALELDDSALYLCASSLGTSGGTFRVETQYFGPGTRLLVL.

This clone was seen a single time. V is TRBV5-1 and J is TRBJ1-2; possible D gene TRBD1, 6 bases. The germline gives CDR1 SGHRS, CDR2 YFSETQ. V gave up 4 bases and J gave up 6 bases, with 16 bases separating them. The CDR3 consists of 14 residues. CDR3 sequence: CASSPGGAQDGYTF. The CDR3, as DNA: TGCGCCAGCAGCCCGGGGGGGGCGCAGGATGGCTACACCTTC. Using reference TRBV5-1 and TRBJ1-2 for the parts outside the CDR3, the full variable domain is KAGVTQTPRYLIKTRGQQVTLSCSPISGHRSVSWYQQTPGQGLQFLFEYFSETQRNKGNFPGRFSGRQFSNSRSEMNVSTLELGDSALYLCASSPGGAQDGYTFGSGTRLTVV.

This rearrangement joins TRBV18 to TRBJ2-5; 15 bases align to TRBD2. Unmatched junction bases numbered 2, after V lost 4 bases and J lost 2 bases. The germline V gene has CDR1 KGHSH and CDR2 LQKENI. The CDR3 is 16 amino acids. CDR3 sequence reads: CASSRTSGGAQETQYF. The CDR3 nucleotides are TGTGCCAGCTCACGGACTAGCGGGGGGGCTCAAGAGACCCAGTACTTC.

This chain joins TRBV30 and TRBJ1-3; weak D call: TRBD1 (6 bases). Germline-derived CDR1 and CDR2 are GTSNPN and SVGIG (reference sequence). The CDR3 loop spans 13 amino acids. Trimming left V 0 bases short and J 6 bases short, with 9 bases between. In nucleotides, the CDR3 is TGTGCCTGGAGTGTAGGGGGAGTAAACACCATATATTTT. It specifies CAWSVGGVNTIYF.

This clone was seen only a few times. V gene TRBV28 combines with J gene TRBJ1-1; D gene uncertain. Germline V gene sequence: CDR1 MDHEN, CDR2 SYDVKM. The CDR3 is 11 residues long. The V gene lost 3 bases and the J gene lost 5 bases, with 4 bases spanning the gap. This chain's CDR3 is CASSFRTEAFF. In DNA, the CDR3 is TGTGCCAGCAGTTTCAGGACTGAAGCTTTCTTT.

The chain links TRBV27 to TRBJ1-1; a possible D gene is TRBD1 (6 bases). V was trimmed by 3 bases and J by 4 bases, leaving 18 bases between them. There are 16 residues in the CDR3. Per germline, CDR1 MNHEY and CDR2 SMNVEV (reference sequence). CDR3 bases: TGTGCCAGCAGTTTCGCAGGGGCTAAAAGCGGCACTGAAGCTTTCTTT. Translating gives CASSFAGAKSGTEAFF.

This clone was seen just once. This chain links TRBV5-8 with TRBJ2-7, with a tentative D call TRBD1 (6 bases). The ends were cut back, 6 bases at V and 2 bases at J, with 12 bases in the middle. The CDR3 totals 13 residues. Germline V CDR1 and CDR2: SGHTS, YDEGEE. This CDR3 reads CASNPQGPYEQYF. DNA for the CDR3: TGTGCCAGCAACCCACAGGGTCCCTACGAGCAGTACTTC. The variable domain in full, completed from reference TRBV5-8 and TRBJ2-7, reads EAGVTQSPTHLIKTRGQQATLRCSPISGHTSVYWYQQALGLGLQFLLWYDEGEERNRGNFPPRFSGRQFPNYSSELNVNALELEDSALYLCASNPQGPYEQYFGPGTRLTVT.

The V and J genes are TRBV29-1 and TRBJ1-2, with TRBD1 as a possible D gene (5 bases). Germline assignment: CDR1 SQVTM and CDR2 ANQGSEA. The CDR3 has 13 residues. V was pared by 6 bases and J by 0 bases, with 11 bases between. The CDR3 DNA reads TGCAGCGTCCCTACGGGGGCTAACTATGGCTACACCTTC. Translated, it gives CSVPTGANYGYTF. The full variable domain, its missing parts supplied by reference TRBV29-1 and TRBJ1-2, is SAVISQKPSRDICQRGTSLTIQCQVDSQVTMMFWYRQQPGQSLTLIATANQGSEATYESGFVIDKFPISRPNLTFSTLTVSNMSPEDSSIYLCSVPTGANYGYTFGSGTRLTVV.